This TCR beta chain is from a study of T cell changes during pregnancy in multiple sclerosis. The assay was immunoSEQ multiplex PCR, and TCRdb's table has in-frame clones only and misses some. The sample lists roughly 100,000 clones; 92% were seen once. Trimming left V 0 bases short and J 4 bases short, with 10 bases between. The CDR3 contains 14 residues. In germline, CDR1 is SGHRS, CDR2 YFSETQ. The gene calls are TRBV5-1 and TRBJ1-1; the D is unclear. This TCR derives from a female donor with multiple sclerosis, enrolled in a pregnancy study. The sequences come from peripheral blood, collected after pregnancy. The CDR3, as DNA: TGCGCCAGCAGCTTGGTGAGGGCTCGCACTGAAGCTTTCTTT. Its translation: CASSLVRARTEAFF.